A selection of T cell receptor beta chains follows, all from one sample in a study of cytomegalovirus exposure and HLA in healthy donors. This table comes from immunoSEQ multiplex PCR, and its TCRdb copy is limited to in-frame clones, with some not included. The table has roughly 160,000 clones, about 80% seen once; the top ten hold about 9.9%. Sample: PBMCs. These TCRs come from a man aged 18-30 years in good health and CMV-seropositive. The CDR3 runs from the conserved cysteine through the conserved F or W. The D gene is left open where the match is weak. For some rows the clone size is stated as once, few or many, or as a class when expanded; others skip it.

len	abundance	v_gene	d_gene	j_gene	CDR3aa	CDR3nt
15	.	TRBV10-3	TRBD1	TRBJ1-3	CAISGRTGGGNTIYF	TGTGCCATCAGTGGCCGGACAGGGGGTGGAAACACCATATATTTT
14	.	TRBV4-3	.	TRBJ2-7	CASSQDRNIYEQYF	TGCGCCAGCAGCCAAGACAGGAACATCTACGAGCAGTACTTC
11	.	TRBV27	TRBD2	TRBJ2-7	CASQRGTEQYF	TGTGCCAGTCAGCGGGGGACCGAGCAGTACTTC
14	.	TRBV9	.	TRBJ2-7	CASSVGGGTYEQYF	TGTGCCAGCAGCGTAGGTGGGGGCACCTACGAGCAGTACTTC
13	.	TRBV29-1	.	TRBJ2-1	CSVEASSYNEQFF	TGCAGCGTTGAAGCCAGCTCCTACAATGAGCAGTTCTTC
14	once	TRBV18	.	TRBJ1-5	CASSPGPAGQPQHF	TGTGCCAGCTCCCCGGGTCCGGCGGGGCAGCCCCAGCATTTT
14	.	TRBV7-7	TRBD1	TRBJ2-4	CASRQGAWENSQYF	TGTGCCAGCAGGCAGGGGGCGTGGGAAAACAGTCAGTACTTC
14	.	TRBV7-9	.	TRBJ1-2	CSSSLGGLDYGYTF	TGTTCCAGCAGCTTGGGAGGGTTGGACTATGGCTACACCTTC
18	.	TRBV11-2	TRBD1	TRBJ2-3	CASSRGNYDRVFMDTQYF	TGTGCCAGCAGCCGTGGCAACTACGACAGGGTTTTTATGGATACGCAGTATTTT
15	.	TRBV7-2	.	TRBJ1-3	CASSLERGTGNTIYF	TGTGCCAGCAGCTTAGAGCGGGGTACCGGAAACACCATATATTTT
14	few	TRBV11-2	TRBD1	TRBJ2-7	CASNNRDRPYEQYF	TGTGCCAGCAATAACCGGGACAGACCATACGAGCAGTACTTC
13	.	TRBV9	.	TRBJ1-3	CASSVEGGNTIYF	TGTGCCAGCAGCGTCGAGGGTGGAAACACCATATATTTT
13	.	TRBV11-2	.	TRBJ2-2	CASSLGAAGELFF	TGTGCCAGCAGCTTAGGGGCAGCCGGGGAGCTGTTTTTT
13	.	TRBV19	.	TRBJ2-1	CASSVGDYNEQFF	TGTGCCAGTAGTGTCGGGGATTACAATGAGCAGTTCTTC
16	.	TRBV27	TRBD2	TRBJ2-3	CASSGLAGGDTDTQYF	TGTGCCAGCTCGGGACTAGCGGGAGGTGACACAGATACGCAGTATTTT
19	.	TRBV4-1	.	TRBJ1-5	CASSQDTGQGSYSNQPQHF	TGCGCCAGCAGCCAAGATACCGGGCAGGGAAGCTATAGCAATCAGCCCCAGCATTTT
18	few	TRBV18	.	TRBJ1-5	CASSQKGRLLDGSQPQHF	TGTGCCAGCTCACAAAAAGGGAGGTTGTTGGATGGATCTCAGCCCCAGCATTTT
17	.	TRBV6-1	TRBD2	TRBJ2-3	CASSEGVAGGWADTQYF	TGTGCCAGCAGTGAAGGAGTAGCGGGAGGTTGGGCAGATACGCAGTATTTT
14	once	TRBV19	.	TRBJ2-7	CASSARGGGYEQYF	TGTGCCAGTAGTGCCCGGGGAGGGGGTTACGAGCAGTACTTC
13	.	TRBV6-5	TRBD2	TRBJ2-1	CASSGRASNEQFF	TGTGCCAGTAGCGGGAGGGCCAGCAATGAGCAGTTCTTC
14	.	TRBV10-3	.	TRBJ1-2	CAISEDRLLYGYTF	TGTGCCATCAGTGAGGACAGGCTGCTTTATGGCTACACCTTC
14	.	TRBV9	.	TRBJ1-2	CASSVDAGPRGYTF	TGTGCCAGCAGCGTAGATGCAGGTCCCAGAGGCTACACCTTC
14	.	TRBV10-3	TRBD2	TRBJ2-3	CAISGLAGTDTQYF	TGTGCCATCAGTGGACTAGCGGGCACAGATACGCAGTATTTT
12	.	TRBV7-2	.	TRBJ2-7	CASSSGLREQYF	TGTGCCAGCAGCTCGGGACTCCGGGAGCAGTACTTC
16	.	TRBV27	TRBD1	TRBJ1-5	CASSLSNQGVNQPQHF	TGTGCCAGCAGTTTATCGAACCAGGGGGTCAATCAGCCCCAGCATTTT
18	once	TRBV6-1	TRBD2	TRBJ2-3	CASSGPRGLGRPEDTQYF	TGTGCCAGCAGTGGGCCGCGGGGGTTGGGTAGGCCCGAAGATACGCAGTATTTT
16	.	TRBV5-1	.	TRBJ2-1	CASSLAGRSAYSEQFF	TGCGCCAGCAGCTTGGCAGGGCGCAGCGCCTACAGTGAGCAGTTCTTC
13	.	TRBV10-1	.	TRBJ1-1	CASRYRMNTEAFF	TGCGCCAGCAGATACAGGATGAACACTGAAGCTTTCTTT
11	.	TRBV19	.	TRBJ1-2	CASTGGGGYTF	TGTGCCAGTACAGGAGGCGGGGGCTACACCTTC
16	.	TRBV27	.	TRBJ1-1	CASSLLATDLNTEAFF	TGTGCCAGCAGTTTACTAGCTACCGACTTGAACACTGAAGCTTTCTTT
14	few	TRBV6-5	.	TRBJ1-3	CASSFGGSGNTIYF	TGTGCCAGCAGTTTTGGAGGCTCTGGAAACACCATATATTTT
13	.	TRBV6-5	.	TRBJ1-4	CASSTDSDEKLFF	TGTGCCAGCAGCACGGACAGTGACGAAAAACTGTTTTTT
14	.	TRBV6-1	.	TRBJ1-2	CASSEGVGSYGYTF	TGTGCCAGCAGTGAAGGGGTCGGGAGCTATGGCTACACCTTC
16	.	TRBV19	.	TRBJ1-2	CASSIDGQSINYGYTF	TGTGCCAGTAGTATAGATGGCCAGTCGATTAACTATGGCTACACCTTC
16	once	TRBV7-9	.	TRBJ2-4	CASSPGSSGAKNIQYF	TGTGCCAGCAGCCCAGGGTCCTCAGGGGCCAAAAACATTCAGTACTTC
13	.	TRBV30	.	TRBJ2-5	CAWTVVRMGTQYF	TGTGCCTGGACCGTGGTGCGGATGGGGACCCAGTACTTC
16	few	TRBV5-1	TRBD1	TRBJ1-2	CASSSEPGQTFYGYTF	TGCGCCAGCAGCTCAGAACCGGGACAGACTTTCTATGGCTACACCTTC
15	few	TRBV18	TRBD1	TRBJ1-2	CASSPNRGDNYGYTF	TGTGCCAGCTCACCGAACAGGGGGGATAACTATGGCTACACCTTC
14	.	TRBV9	.	TRBJ2-7	CASSVGDTNYEQYF	TGTGCCAGCAGCGTAGGGGACACCAATTACGAGCAGTACTTC
15	.	TRBV7-9	TRBD2	TRBJ2-7	CASSPSEQRGYEQYF	TGTGCCAGCAGCCCGAGTGAGCAGCGGGGGTACGAGCAGTACTTC
13	few	TRBV11-2	TRBD1	TRBJ1-2	CASSSNPGQGCTF	TGTGCCAGCAGCTCAAACCCGGGACAGGGCTGCACCTTC
14	.	TRBV29-1	.	TRBJ2-1	CSVEFGHDYNEQFF	TGCAGCGTTGAGTTTGGGCACGACTACAATGAGCAGTTCTTC
19	few	TRBV4-1	TRBD2	TRBJ2-1	CASSQDGTAGVSPYNEQFF	TGCGCCAGCAGCCAAGATGGTACAGCGGGAGTATCCCCCTACAATGAGCAGTTCTTC
13	.	TRBV29-1	.	TRBJ2-7	CSVGHRGGYEQYF	TGCAGCGTTGGTCACAGGGGAGGCTACGAGCAGTACTTC
14	.	TRBV10-3	TRBD2	TRBJ2-1	CANSGTSGYNEQFF	TGTGCCAACTCCGGGACTAGCGGTTACAATGAGCAGTTCTTC
14	.	TRBV5-1	.	TRBJ1-1	CASSLWGMNTEAFF	TGCGCCAGCAGCTTGTGGGGCATGAACACTGAAGCTTTCTTT
15	.	TRBV7-9	TRBD2	TRBJ2-3	CSSSRTSGLGNTQYF	TGTTCCAGCAGCCGGACTAGCGGGTTGGGGAATACGCAGTATTTT
16	.	TRBV19	TRBD1	TRBJ1-1	CASSPGPNRGLTEAFF	TGTGCCAGTAGCCCCGGCCCCAACAGGGGACTCACTGAAGCTTTCTTT
17	.	TRBV5-1	TRBD2	TRBJ2-1	CASSLGGAGRLFNEQFF	TGCGCCAGCAGCTTGGGCGGAGCGGGACGGCTATTTAATGAGCAGTTCTTC
16	.	TRBV7-9	TRBD2	TRBJ2-7	CASSSQWGGSSYEQYF	TGTGCCAGCAGCTCCCAATGGGGGGGAAGTTCCTACGAGCAGTACTTC